The T cell receptor beta chain under discussion was sequenced for a study of cytomegalovirus exposure and HLA in healthy donors (dated by TCRdb to about 2017). At the level of the whole study: In an earlier analysis of 450 to 750 of the donors, approximately 300 Gb of sequence data and some 100 million unique TCR beta sequences from about 190 million T cells were reported. In an earlier analysis of 587 of the donors, high-throughput TCR beta sequencing was used to judge whether each TCR beta V gene segment behaved as functional or pseudogenic. The study aimed to test whether signatures of past pathogen exposure could be identified by cataloging public T cell receptors. An early release that covered about 600 HLA-typed donors contained approximately 300 gigabases of sequencing data and tens of millions of unique TCR sequences. Both class I and class II loci were covered by HLA typing, at four-digit resolution. Typing coverage differed by locus: A, B, C, DRB1 and DQB1 were typed in about 620-640 donors, DQA1 in 500 to 550, DPA1 in some 610, and DPB1 in 472. The genetic ancestry cluster associated with self-reported Caucasian donors included over 65% of the roughly 410 genotyped donors. Rather than drawing on any new phenotypic data, the later analysis identified candidate immune exposures from TCR beta sequences and the way those sequences occurred across donors. In a later analysis, previously published TCR beta repertoires from 670 or so donors were re-analyzed and high-resolution HLA genotyping was added so that TCR occurrence patterns could be studied. On average, roughly 200,000 unique TCR beta nucleotide sequences were sequenced per donor among some 420 genotyped donors of the cohort, with 15% to 20% of those sequences being non-productive. The study profiled the T cell repertoires of 500 to 800 subjects by immunosequencing and related them to cytomegalovirus serostatus. Donor age, sex, ethnicity and CMV serostatus were collected together with the repertoire data. All discovery cohort repertoires had been generated using a single sequencing platform. Besides the first cohort of under 700 subjects, a separate validation cohort made up of roughly 120 different subjects was used. Genome-wide SNP genotypes for about 65% of the 666 donors were used in a later genetic analysis, which treated that subset as a discovery cohort. To predict cytomegalovirus infection status, the study brought together high-throughput TCR immunosequencing, statistical association of individual TCRs with disease status, and machine learning. Five DR-DQ haplotypes were treated as single units for association and clustering because of strong linkage in the cohort. The full study reports these points: The sequencing pipeline was judged likely to have produced a cluster of highly shared sequence variants as a technical artifact. The only immune exposure information available for the cohort was CMV serostatus. In this cohort, only TCR beta chains were sequenced, and detectable features were limited by the absence of alpha or paired-chain data. In an earlier analysis of some 500 of the donors, most TCR beta V segments were observed in productive rearrangements about 90% or about 30% of the time, broadly matching IMGT annotations. According to a later analysis, TCR association rates differed among HLA loci, with DRB1 alleles showing the most associated TCRs and HLA-C alleles showing the fewest. In a later analysis, 16,951 TCR beta sequences were associated with specific HLA alleles at a false discovery rate of 0.05. Because counts were too low, roughly 16 rarely observed V segments, including chromosome 9 orphons, were left out of the earlier analysis of a few hundred of the donors. Roughly uniform sequencing depth across donors was assumed in presence/absence analyses, although this assumption may not hold. The classifier was reported to diagnose cytomegalovirus status with high specificity and sensitivity in both the original and validation cohorts. It was suggested by the authors that the approach could potentially be generalized to other disease states and immunological phenotypes. Assigning TCR associations to individual alleles was difficult when HLA alleles, especially DR and DQ, strongly co-occurred. A later analysis found that HLA-associated TCR beta chains were more clonally expanded and had lower generation probabilities than equally common non-associated chains. An association between a missense DCLRE1C variant and V-gene and J-gene trimming of TCR beta chains was found in a later genetic analysis and replicated in an independent cohort. A later genetic analysis reported fewer N-insertions in productive TCRs among donors in an Asian-associated ancestry cluster than the approximately 670-donor mean. A later analysis reported that several top co-occurrence clusters appeared linked to parvovirus B19, influenza, CMV and Epstein-Barr virus. A further reported finding was that TCR beta sequences accurately predicted the HLA-A and HLA-B alleles for most subjects in the first cohort. In a later analysis, most CMV-associated TCR beta chains were found to appear HLA-restricted, with HLA associations seemingly driven largely by CMV exposure. While some public TCRs were present in many individuals, most TCR sequences turned up only very rarely across donors. HLA typing was unavailable for some donors at each locus, so association tests used only the typed subset. Correlated functional status among segregating V segments might be attributable to linkage disequilibrium, but an unknown experimental factor could not be ruled out. In the study, some 160 TCR beta chains were listed as associated with cytomegalovirus. A few of the identified cytomegalovirus-associated TCR beta chains were confirmed in vitro to be specific for cytomegalovirus antigens.

A note on this clone: Its antigen is unknown. No base quality values were provided; no much bigger clone lies one nucleotide off.

The cohort consisted of 670 or so healthy bone marrow donors. Cohort members were all nominally healthy when sampled, although unrecorded immune exposures were likely present. The donor was CMV seropositive and was included in the group of around 300 seropositive cohort members. A peripheral blood sample was provided by each donor, and peripheral blood mononuclear cells were used for TCR beta sequencing. Genomic DNA extraction from the blood cell samples was performed with the Qiagen DNeasy Blood Extraction Kit. The library was generated by the immunoSEQ multiplex PCR assay. A mixture of 60 forward primers for TCR Vbeta segments and 13 reverse primers for TCR Jbeta segments was used in the multiplex PCR. The CDR3 region of rearranged TCR beta genes was amplified from genomic DNA by a multiplex PCR assay. Amplified TCR beta libraries were sequenced as 87-base-pair reads on the Illumina HiSeq System. In the source study's methods: In a later analysis, approximately 74 million unique TCR beta chains were counted across the approximately 640 repertoires, and about 9.9 million of these chains were shared by at least two donors. Raw reads were error-corrected and collapsed into unique sequences with a nearest-neighbor algorithm that merged closely related sequences to remove PCR and sequencing errors. V, D and J gene segments were assigned by aligning CDR3 sequences to IMGT reference sequences. For a sequence to be retained, a match of at least six nucleotides was required to both a V gene segment and a J gene segment. Rearrangements were called productive when the CDR3 lacked stop codons and stayed in frame with V and J; all others were non-productive. Following IMGT convention, CDR3 was defined as the stretch from the second conserved V-encoded cysteine to the conserved J-encoded phenylalanine. Sequences without an unambiguous match to a single V gene segment were excluded from the earlier analysis of several hundred of the donors. An earlier analysis of fewer than 650 of the donors classified V segments as functional when productive rearrangements were above 56.7% and as segregating when the standard deviation between donors was above 5%. A statistical classification framework was built for diagnosing cytomegalovirus status from the catalog of TCR beta chain sequences. In a later analysis, V and J genes were assigned by comparing TCR nucleotide sequences against IMGT/GENE-DB human TR gene sequences. In a later analysis, CDR3 sequences and most-parsimonious VDJ recombination scenarios were assigned using the TCRdist pipeline. In a later analysis, each TCR beta chain was defined by its CDR3 amino acid sequence together with its V-gene family, and reads lacking a unique V-gene family were excluded. In a later analysis, fewer than 650 highly shared, low-generation-probability nucleotide sequences were removed to address suspected cross-contamination and a sequencing artifact. For each public chain, a later analysis derived a clonal expansion index from normalized ranks of inferred template counts within each repertoire. In a later analysis, generation probabilities were computed with a VDJ recombination model fitted to out-of-frame rearrangements, and the resulting probabilities were checked against IGoR. In a later analysis, TCR-TCR, TCR-HLA and TCR-CMV co-occurrence was scored with hypergeometric tests, and a repertoire-size bias correction was applied to TCR pairs. In a later analysis, false discovery rates were estimated by permuting HLA or CMV assignments 20 times. In a later analysis, co-occurring TCRs were grouped using DBSCAN, with TCRdist sequence similarity added in when clustering inside HLA-allele-positive subsets. For co-occurrence clustering, repertoires with fewer than 30,000 or more than 120,000 public chains were excluded, along with four or five repertoires with anomalous nucleotide sharing. In its TCRdb copy, this immuneACCESS table keeps in-frame sequences only and misses some clones. Where compared with another copy, unresolved V genes explain less than half of these, and the others have no known cause. The V and J calls and clone size were taken over from that table, and D and trimming were inferred from the DNA. The sample profile shows 140,000 to 150,000 clones; 60% to 85% of them were found once. The biggest ten clones account for 6.5% to 8% of the sample.

The specimen was PBMCs. This sequence was found in a middle-aged woman in good health and CMV-seropositive.

The DNA sequence reads TGTGCCAGCAGCTTGGGCGGGGACTCCTACAATGAGCAGTTCTTC. Its translation reads: CASSLGGDSYNEQFF. The V and J segments used are TRBV5-6 and TRBJ2-1; the D gene is perhaps TRBD2, from 6 matching bases. Reading from cysteine to phenylalanine, the CDR3 counts 15 amino acids. Kept here is only the CDR3 DNA, which spans 45 bases and is read in frame from base 1. In the germline V gene, CDR1 corresponds to SGHDT and CDR2 to YYEEEE. Trimming removed 0 bases from V and 0 bases from J, leaving 7 bases between the germline ends.